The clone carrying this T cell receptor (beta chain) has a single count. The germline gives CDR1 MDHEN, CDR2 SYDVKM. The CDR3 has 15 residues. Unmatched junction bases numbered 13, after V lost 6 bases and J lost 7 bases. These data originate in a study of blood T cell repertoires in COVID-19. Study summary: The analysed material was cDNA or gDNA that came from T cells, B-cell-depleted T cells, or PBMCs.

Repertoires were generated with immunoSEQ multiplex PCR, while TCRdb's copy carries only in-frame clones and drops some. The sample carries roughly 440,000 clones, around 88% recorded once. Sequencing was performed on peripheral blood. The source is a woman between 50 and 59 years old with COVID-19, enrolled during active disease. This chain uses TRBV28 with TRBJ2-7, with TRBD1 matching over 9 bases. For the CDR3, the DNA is TGTGCCAGCAGCCCACCGGGACAGGGTCGTAGGGAGCAGTACTTC. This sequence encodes CASSPPGQGRREQYF.